The source of this T cell receptor (beta chain) is a study of Ad26.COV2.S vaccination and SARS-CoV-2 variants. The protocol was immunoSEQ multiplex PCR, while the TCRdb copy is restricted to in-frame clones and leaves out a portion. The profile shows approximately 300,000 clones, around 81% of them singletons. Treatment in this sample: some 19 received Ad26.COV2.S at low or high dose, single or two shots; several received placebo; per-sample allocation not given. On day 63 after the first injection, vaccine and placebo recipients gave samples. The CDR3 covers 15 residues. Trimming shortened V by 1 base and J by 3 bases, and 9 bases separated the two germline ends. Germline CDR1 reads SGHNT; CDR2 reads YENEEA.

V usage is TRBV11-3 and J usage is TRBJ2-2; D may correspond to TRBD1 or TRBD2 (5 bases each). The sample was peripheral blood, taken in a trial of Ad26.COV2.S vaccine versus placebo. The clonotype comes from a person between 18 and 60 years old who received the Ad26.COV2.S COVID-19 vaccine or a placebo. The CDR3: CASSLGDVDTGELFF. For the CDR3, the DNA is TGTGCCAGCAGCTTAGGGGACGTGGACACCGGGGAGCTGTTTTTT.